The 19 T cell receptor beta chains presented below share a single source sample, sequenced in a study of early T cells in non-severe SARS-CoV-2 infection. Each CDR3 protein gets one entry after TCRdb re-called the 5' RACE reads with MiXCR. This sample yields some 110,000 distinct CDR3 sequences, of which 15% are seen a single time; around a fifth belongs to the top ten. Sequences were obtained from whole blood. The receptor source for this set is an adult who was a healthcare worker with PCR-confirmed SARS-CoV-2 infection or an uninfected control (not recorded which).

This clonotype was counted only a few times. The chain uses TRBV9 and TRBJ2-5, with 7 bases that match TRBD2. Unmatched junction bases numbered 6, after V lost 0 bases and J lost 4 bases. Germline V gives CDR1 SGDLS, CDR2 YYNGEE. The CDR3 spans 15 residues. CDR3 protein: CASSVAGGLRETQYF. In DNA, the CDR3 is TGTGCCAGCAGCGTAGCTGGGGGACTACGAGAGACCCAGTACTTC.

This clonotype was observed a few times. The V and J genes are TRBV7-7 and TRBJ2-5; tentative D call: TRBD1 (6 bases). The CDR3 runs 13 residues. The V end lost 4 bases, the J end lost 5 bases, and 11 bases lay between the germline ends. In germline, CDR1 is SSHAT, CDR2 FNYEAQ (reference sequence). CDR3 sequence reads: CASSYPGAETQYF. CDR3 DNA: TGTGCCAGCAGCTACCCAGGGGCCGAGACCCAGTACTTC. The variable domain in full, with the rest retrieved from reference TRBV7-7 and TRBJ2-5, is GAGVSQSPRYKVTKRGQDVTLRCDPISSHATLYWYQQALGQGPEFLTYFNYEAQPDKSGLPSDRFSAERPEGSISTLTIQRTEQRDSAMYRCASSYPGAETQYFGPGTRLLVL.

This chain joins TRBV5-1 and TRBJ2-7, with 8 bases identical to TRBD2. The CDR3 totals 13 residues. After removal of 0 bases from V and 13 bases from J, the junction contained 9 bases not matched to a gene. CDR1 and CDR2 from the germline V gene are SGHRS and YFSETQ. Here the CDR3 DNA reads TGCGCCAGCAGCTTGGATTTGAGCGGGAGTTTCTACTTC. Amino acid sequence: CASSLDLSGSFYF.

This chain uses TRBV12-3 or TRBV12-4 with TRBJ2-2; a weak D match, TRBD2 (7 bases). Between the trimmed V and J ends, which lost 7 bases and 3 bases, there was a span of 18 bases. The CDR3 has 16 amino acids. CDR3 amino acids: CASTTHWGGHTGELFF. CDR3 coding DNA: TGTGCCAGCACCACCCATTGGGGGGGCCACACCGGGGAGCTGTTTTTT.

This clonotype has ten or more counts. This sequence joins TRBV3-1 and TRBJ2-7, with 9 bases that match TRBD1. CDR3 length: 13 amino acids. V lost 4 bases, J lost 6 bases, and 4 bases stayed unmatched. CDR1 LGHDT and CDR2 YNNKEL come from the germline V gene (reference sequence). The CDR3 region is CASSRETGGEQYF. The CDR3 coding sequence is TGTGCCAGCAGCCGAGAGACAGGGGGCGAGCAGTACTTC.

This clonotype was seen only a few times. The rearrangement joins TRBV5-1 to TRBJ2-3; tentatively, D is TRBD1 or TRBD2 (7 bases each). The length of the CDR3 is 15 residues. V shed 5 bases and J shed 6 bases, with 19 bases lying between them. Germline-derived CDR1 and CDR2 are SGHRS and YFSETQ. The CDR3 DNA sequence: TGCGCCAGCAGTCCCGGGGAGGGGGCCTGGGATACGCAGTATTTT. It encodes CASSPGEGAWDTQYF.

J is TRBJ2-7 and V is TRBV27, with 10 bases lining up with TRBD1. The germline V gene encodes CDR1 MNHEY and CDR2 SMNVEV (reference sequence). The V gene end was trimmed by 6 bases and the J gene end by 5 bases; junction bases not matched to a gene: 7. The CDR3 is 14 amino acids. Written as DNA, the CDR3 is TGTGCCAGCAGAGGGGGGACAGGGGCCCACGAGCAGTACTTC. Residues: CASRGGTGAHEQYF.

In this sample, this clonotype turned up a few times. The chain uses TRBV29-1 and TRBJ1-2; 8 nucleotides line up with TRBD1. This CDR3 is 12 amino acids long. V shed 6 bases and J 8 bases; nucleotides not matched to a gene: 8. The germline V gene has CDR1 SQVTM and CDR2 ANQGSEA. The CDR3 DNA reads TGCAGCGTCACGCAGGGGGCTAACGGCTACACCTTC. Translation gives CSVTQGANGYTF. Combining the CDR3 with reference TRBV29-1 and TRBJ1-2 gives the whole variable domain SAVISQKPSRDICQRGTSLTIQCQVDSQVTMMFWYRQQPGQSLTLIATANQGSEATYESGFVIDKFPISRPNLTFSTLTVSNMSPEDSSIYLCSVTQGANGYTFGSGTRLTVV.

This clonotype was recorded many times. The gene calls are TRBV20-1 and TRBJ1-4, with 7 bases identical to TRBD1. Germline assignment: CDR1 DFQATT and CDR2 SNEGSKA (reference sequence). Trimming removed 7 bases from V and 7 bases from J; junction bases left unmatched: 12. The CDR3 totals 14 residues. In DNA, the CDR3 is TGCAGTGTTTCCAAAGGGGGCATGAGTGAAAAACTGTTTTTT. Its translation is CSVSKGGMSEKLFF.

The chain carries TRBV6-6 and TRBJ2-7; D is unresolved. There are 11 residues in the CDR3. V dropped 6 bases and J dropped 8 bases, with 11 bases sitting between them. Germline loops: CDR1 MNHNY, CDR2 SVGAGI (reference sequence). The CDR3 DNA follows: TGTGCCAGCAGACGATCTACGAAGCAGTACTTC. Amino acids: CASRRSTKQYF.

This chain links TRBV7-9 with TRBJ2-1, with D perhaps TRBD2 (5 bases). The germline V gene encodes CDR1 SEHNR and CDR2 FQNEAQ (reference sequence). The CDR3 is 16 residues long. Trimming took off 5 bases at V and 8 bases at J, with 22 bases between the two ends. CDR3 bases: TGTGCCAGCAGCCGTGATTGGACTTCCTCCGGCGATGAGCAGTTCTTC. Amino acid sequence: CASSRDWTSSGDEQFF.

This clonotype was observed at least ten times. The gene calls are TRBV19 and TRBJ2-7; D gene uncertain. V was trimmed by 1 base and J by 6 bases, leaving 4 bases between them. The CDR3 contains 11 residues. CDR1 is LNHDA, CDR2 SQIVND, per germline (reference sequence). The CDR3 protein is CASSIGGEQYF. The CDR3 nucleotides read TGTGCCAGTAGTATAGGGGGCGAGCAGTACTTC.

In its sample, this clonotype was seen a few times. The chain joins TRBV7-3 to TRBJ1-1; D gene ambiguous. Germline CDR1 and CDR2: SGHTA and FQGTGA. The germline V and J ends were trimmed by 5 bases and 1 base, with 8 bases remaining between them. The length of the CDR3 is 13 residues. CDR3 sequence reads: CASSMDANTEAFF. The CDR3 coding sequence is TGTGCCAGCAGCATGGACGCGAACACTGAAGCTTTCTTT. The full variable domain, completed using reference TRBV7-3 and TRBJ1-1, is GAGVSQTPSNKVTEKGKYVELRCDPISGHTALYWYRQSLGQGPEFLIYFQGTGAADDSGLPNDRFFAVRPEGSVSTLKIQRTERGDSAVYLCASSMDANTEAFFGQGTRLTVV.

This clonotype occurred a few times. CDR3 nucleotide sequence: TGTGCCAGCAGTGAACAGGGAATGCCCCAGCATTTT. It encodes CASSEQGMPQHF. The chain recombines TRBV27 with TRBJ1-5, with D perhaps matching TRBD1 (6 bases). The CDR3 is 12 residues long. Per germline, CDR1 MNHEY and CDR2 SMNVEV (reference sequence). The V end lost 5 bases, the J end lost 9 bases, and 11 bases lay between the germline ends.

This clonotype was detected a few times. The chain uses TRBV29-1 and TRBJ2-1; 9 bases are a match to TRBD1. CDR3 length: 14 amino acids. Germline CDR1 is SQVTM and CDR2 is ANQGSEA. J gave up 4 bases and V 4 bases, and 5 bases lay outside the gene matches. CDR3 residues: CSVGDRGVYNEQFF. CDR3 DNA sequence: TGCAGCGTTGGCGACAGGGGGGTTTACAATGAGCAGTTCTTC.

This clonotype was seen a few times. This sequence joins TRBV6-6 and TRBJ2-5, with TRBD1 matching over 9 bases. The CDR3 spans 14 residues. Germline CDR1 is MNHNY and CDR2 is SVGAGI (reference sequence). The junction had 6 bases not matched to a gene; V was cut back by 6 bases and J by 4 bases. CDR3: CASRLTGGLETQYF. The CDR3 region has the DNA TGTGCCAGCAGATTAACAGGGGGCTTAGAGACCCAGTACTTC.

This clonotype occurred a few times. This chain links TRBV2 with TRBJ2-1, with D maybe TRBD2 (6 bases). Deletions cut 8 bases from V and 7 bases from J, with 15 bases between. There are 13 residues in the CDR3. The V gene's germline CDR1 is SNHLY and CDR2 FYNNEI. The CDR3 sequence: CASSGTFGNEQFF. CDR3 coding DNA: TGTGCCAGCTCAGGGACTTTCGGGAATGAGCAGTTCTTC.

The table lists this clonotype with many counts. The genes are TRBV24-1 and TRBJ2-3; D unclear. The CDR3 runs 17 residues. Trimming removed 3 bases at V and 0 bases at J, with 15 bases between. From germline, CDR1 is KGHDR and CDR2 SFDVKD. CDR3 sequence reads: CATSDGKHPLSTDTQYF. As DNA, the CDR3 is TGTGCCACCAGTGATGGGAAACACCCTCTCAGCACAGATACGCAGTATTTT.

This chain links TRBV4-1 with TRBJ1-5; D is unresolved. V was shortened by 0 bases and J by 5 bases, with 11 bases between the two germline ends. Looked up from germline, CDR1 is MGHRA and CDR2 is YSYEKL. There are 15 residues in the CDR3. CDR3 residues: CASSQDLFSYQPQHF. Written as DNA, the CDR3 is TGCGCCAGCAGCCAAGATTTATTCAGCTATCAGCCCCAGCATTTT.